Listed here are 24 T cell receptor beta chains from one sample, sequenced in a study of T cell changes during pregnancy in multiple sclerosis. Repertoires were generated with immunoSEQ multiplex PCR, while TCRdb's copy carries only in-frame clones and drops some. The sample carries roughly 46,000 clones, over 90% recorded once. Specimen: peripheral blood, collected in the third trimester of pregnancy. The receptors here all came from a female donor with multiple sclerosis, enrolled in a pregnancy study.

The J gene is TRBJ1-2, the V gene TRBV29-1; possibly TRBD1 for D (5 bases). Trimming cost V 7 bases and J 4 bases, with 16 bases left between them. CDR1 SQVTM and CDR2 ANQGSEA come from the germline V gene. The CDR3 spans 13 residues. CDR3 DNA sequence: TGCAGCGCAAAATCGGGGGAAGGCTATGGCTACACCTTC. It codes for CSAKSGEGYGYTF.

This clone was observed once. This rearrangement joins TRBV7-2 to TRBJ1-2; 12 bases are shared with TRBD1. The CDR3 has 15 residues. Germline trimming cut 5 bases from V and 8 bases from J; bases unmatched to any gene: 9. Germline V CDR1 and CDR2: SGHTA, FQGNSA. The CDR3 nucleotides are TGTGCCAGCAGCCCGACGGGACAGGGGGCGTCCGGCTACACCTTC. It encodes CASSPTGQGASGYTF.

This chain joins TRBV7-2 and TRBJ2-5; D not resolved. This CDR3 comprises 12 residues. V lost 5 bases, J lost 0 bases, and 4 bases lay in between. In germline, CDR1 is SGHTA, CDR2 FQGNSA. DNA for the CDR3: TGTGCCAGCAGCCCAAACCAAGAGACCCAGTACTTC. Its protein product is CASSPNQETQYF.

The CDR3: CASSQGHYTGELFF. CDR3 nucleotides: TGCGCCAGCAGCCAAGGACACTACACCGGGGAGCTGTTTTTT. The genes are TRBV4-1 and TRBJ2-2; no firm D call. CDR1 is MGHRA, CDR2 YSYEKL, per germline. V dropped 1 base and J dropped 3 bases, with 6 bases sitting between them. CDR3 length: 14 residues.

The chain recombines TRBV7-9 with TRBJ1-2, with 7 nucleotides matching TRBD1. The trim removed 5 bases at V and 2 bases at J, leaving 5 bases unmatched. The CDR3 has 14 residues. The V gene's germline CDR1 is SEHNR and CDR2 FQNEAQ (reference sequence). The CDR3 DNA reads TGTGCCAGCAGCGCGGACAGGTCGAACTATGGCTACACCTTC. Translated: CASSADRSNYGYTF.

This clone was seen a single time. The chain has TRBV4-3 and TRBJ1-1; D is possibly TRBD1 (6 bases). In germline, CDR1 is LGHNA, CDR2 YSLEER. This CDR3 has 13 amino acids. Trimming removed 0 bases from V and 8 bases from J, with 10 bases in between. The CDR3 DNA sequence: TGCGCCAGCAGCCAAGATTTGGGGACAGAAGCTTTCTTT. Amino acids: CASSQDLGTEAFF.

The J gene is TRBJ1-1, the V gene TRBV5-8, with unresolved D. Germline V CDR1 and CDR2: SGHTS, YDEGEE. V was cut by 5 bases and J by 0 bases, with 11 bases left in between. This CDR3 is 14 amino acids long. The CDR3 is CASSLSQLNTEAFF. The CDR3 nucleotides read TGTGCCAGCAGTTTGTCACAGCTGAACACTGAAGCTTTCTTT.

A word on this clone: The junction shows a germline mismatch at one end, possibly a read error. J is TRBJ1-1 and V is TRBV5-4; D is possibly TRBD1 (6 bases). CDR1 and CDR2 from the germline V gene are SGHNT and YYREEE (reference sequence). The CDR3 covers 13 residues. The CDR3 DNA reads as TGTGTCAGCAGCTGGGACACCAACACTGAAGCTTTCTTT. Its translation is CVSSWDTNTEAFF.

The V call is TRBV7-2, the J call TRBJ1-3; 10 nucleotides line up with TRBD1. This CDR3 contains 14 residues. The junction had 4 bases not matched to a gene; V was cut back by 5 bases and J by 6 bases. CDR1 is SGHTA and CDR2 is FQGNSA in the germline V gene. CDR3 residues: CASSKDRGANTIYF. CDR3 nucleotides: TGTGCCAGCAGCAAGGACAGGGGGGCAAACACCATATATTTT.

This sequence joins TRBV19 and TRBJ1-1; no clear D. The CDR3 consists of 14 residues. CDR1 is LNHDA, CDR2 SQIVND, per germline (reference sequence). Between the trimmed V and J ends, which lost 3 bases and 0 bases, there was a span of 8 bases. Here the CDR3 DNA reads TGTGCCAGTAGTATGTGGCACCTGAACACTGAAGCTTTCTTT. Translation: CASSMWHLNTEAFF.

The chain links TRBV25-1 to TRBJ2-2; 7 bases align to TRBD2. Trimming took 6 bases from V and 6 from J; bases not matched to a gene: 7. The CDR3 is 14 amino acids. Per germline, CDR1 MGHDK and CDR2 SYGVNS. Here the CDR3 DNA reads TGTGCCAGCAGCACGGGAGGCTGGGCCGGGGAGCTGTTTTTT. Its protein product is CASSTGGWAGELFF.

The chain couples TRBV27 to TRBJ2-1, with D uncertain. In germline, CDR1 is MNHEY, CDR2 SMNVEV (reference sequence). CDR3 length: 13 residues. Deletions cut 0 bases from V and 7 bases from J, with 7 bases between. The CDR3 loop reads CASSLSLRNEQFF. The CDR3 nucleotides read TGTGCCAGCAGTTTATCTCTTCGGAATGAGCAGTTCTTC.

V gene TRBV6-5 combines with J gene TRBJ1-1; TRBD1 matches 8 bases. CDR1 and CDR2 (germline): MNHEY, SVGAGI. Unmatched junction bases numbered 8, after V lost 4 bases and J lost 4 bases. CDR3 size: 15 residues. Here the CDR3 reads CASSFQNTGGTEAFF. CDR3 nucleotides: TGTGCCAGCAGTTTTCAAAATACAGGGGGCACTGAAGCTTTCTTT.

The chain couples TRBV4-1 to TRBJ1-5; no clear D gene. The CDR3 is made up of 18 amino acids. The V end was cut by 1 base, the J end by 6 bases, with 22 bases between. CDR1 and CDR2 from the germline V gene are MGHRA and YSYEKL. DNA for the CDR3: TGCGCCAGCAGCCAAGTTGGGAGAAGGGCGGAGGGCCGTCAGCCCCAGCATTTT. Translation gives CASSQVGRRAEGRQPQHF.

The V and J genes are TRBV5-1 and TRBJ2-3, with TRBD1 as a possible D gene (8 bases). The germline gives CDR1 SGHRS, CDR2 YFSETQ. Trimming removed 4 bases at V and 3 bases at J, with 21 bases between. This CDR3 has 17 amino acids. Here the CDR3 reads CASSTGQGGTATDTQYF. As DNA, the CDR3 is TGCGCCAGCAGCACCGGACAGGGAGGGACCGCTACAGATACGCAGTATTTT.

This chain links TRBV11-2 with TRBJ2-7; D may be TRBD1 (6 bases). This CDR3 has 18 residues. Trimming took off 5 bases at V and 4 bases at J, with 27 bases between the two ends. Germline-derived CDR1 and CDR2 are SGHAT and FQNNGV. The CDR3 protein is CASSLPGSTGQVRYEQYF. The CDR3, as DNA: TGTGCCAGCAGCCTCCCCGGCTCGACAGGCCAGGTGAGGTACGAGCAGTACTTC. The full variable domain, with the rest looked up from reference TRBV11-2 and TRBJ2-7, is EAGVAQSPRYKIIEKRQSVAFWCNPISGHATLYWYQQILGQGPKLLIQFQNNGVVDDSQLPKDRFSAERLKGVDSTLKIQPAKLEDSAVYLCASSLPGSTGQVRYEQYFGPGTRLTVT.

CDR3 loop: CASSFLSGREIYTQYF. Here the CDR3 DNA reads TGTGCCAGCAGTTTTCTTAGCGGGAGGGAAATATATACGCAGTATTTT. The V gene is TRBV28, the J gene TRBJ2-3; 11 bases map to TRBD2. After removal of 3 bases from V and 7 bases from J, the junction contained 9 bases not matched to a gene. This CDR3 is 16 amino acids long. Germline values: CDR1 MDHEN, CDR2 SYDVKM.

This clone was recorded a few times. The chain recombines TRBV28 with TRBJ2-5; D gene unclear. CDR3 length equals 13 residues. The germline gives CDR1 MDHEN, CDR2 SYDVKM. Trimming stripped 3 bases from V and 0 bases from J, with 5 bases between. CDR3: CASSFPYQETQYF. CDR3 sequence (DNA): TGTGCCAGCAGTTTCCCCTACCAAGAGACCCAGTACTTC. The whole variable domain, filled in from reference TRBV28 and TRBJ2-5, reads DVKVTQSSRYLVKRTGEKVFLECVQDMDHENMFWYRQDPGLGLRLIYFSYDVKMKEKGDIPEGYSVSREKKERFSLILESASTNQTSMYLCASSFPYQETQYFGPGTRLLVL.

The chain combines TRBV28 with TRBJ2-7; the match to TRBD2 covers 7 bases. V was clipped by 5 bases and J by 1 base; unmatched bases: 8. The CDR3 runs 15 residues. Germline V lookup: CDR1 MDHEN, CDR2 SYDVKM. CDR3: CASSQPSGISYEQYF. As DNA, the CDR3 is TGTGCCAGCAGTCAACCTAGCGGAATTTCCTACGAGCAGTACTTC.

The chain recombines TRBV7-2 with TRBJ2-1; D may be TRBD2 (6 bases). The length of the CDR3 is 15 residues. V was shortened by 2 bases and J by 3 bases, with 11 bases between the two germline ends. The germline gives CDR1 SGHTA, CDR2 FQGNSA. CDR3 sequence (DNA): TGTGCCAGCAGCTTACAGCTTAGCGGCTACAATGAGCAGTTCTTC. Protein sequence: CASSLQLSGYNEQFF.

The genes are TRBV6-4 and TRBJ2-1; the D gene is possibly TRBD2 (6 bases). V was cut by 2 bases and J by 9 bases, with 14 bases left in between. CDR3 length: 14 amino acids. CDR1 and CDR2 (germline): MRHNA, SNTAGT. CDR3 in amino acids: CASSDREEFGEQFF. CDR3 in DNA: TGTGCCAGCAGTGACAGGGAGGAATTCGGTGAGCAGTTCTTC.

This rearrangement joins TRBV19 to TRBJ1-2; D remains unclear. Germline V gene data show CDR1 as LNHDA and CDR2 as SQIVND (reference sequence). The CDR3 covers 13 residues. Trimming cost V 7 bases and J 4 bases, with 13 bases left between them. The CDR3, as DNA: TGTGCCAGTACCTCTCGTATCTTCTATGGCTACACCTTC. Translated, it gives CASTSRIFYGYTF.

This chain joins TRBV25-1 and TRBJ2-5; TRBD1 aligns across 7 bases. The V gene's germline CDR1 is MGHDK and CDR2 SYGVNS. CDR3 length: 14 residues. Trimming cost V 4 bases and J 7 bases; bases outside gene matches: 9. CDR3 DNA: TGTGCCAGCAGTGGACGGACAGGCCGCGGGACCCAGTACTTC. Encoded protein: CASSGRTGRGTQYF.

The chain has TRBV19 and TRBJ2-2, with a possible D match to TRBD2 (6 bases). Looked up from germline, CDR1 is LNHDA and CDR2 is SQIVND (reference sequence). The length of the CDR3 is 14 residues. The ends were cut back, 5 bases at V and 2 bases at J, with 9 bases in the middle. DNA of the CDR3: TGTGCCAGTAGTGCCGGACTAAACACCGGGGAGCTGTTTTTT. This encodes CASSAGLNTGELFF.